Shown below are 5 T cell receptor beta chains from a single sample sequenced in a study of T cell responses to AZD1222 COVID-19 vaccine. The assay was immunoSEQ multiplex PCR, and TCRdb's table has in-frame clones only and misses some. This table has 100,000 to 120,000 clones, roughly 88% appearing once. This material consisted of peripheral blood, taken on day 0 of AZD1222 vaccination. The source is an adult in good health.

V gene TRBV11-2 combines with J gene TRBJ2-7; TRBD2 agrees at 9 bases. Germline V lookup: CDR1 SGHAT, CDR2 FQNNGV. V trimming: 4 bases; J trimming: 4 bases; junction bases outside the gene matches: 14. CDR3 length: 17 residues. This CDR3 is CASSSRGLREGFYEQYF. The CDR3 bases are TGTGCCAGCAGCTCTAGGGGTTTGCGGGAGGGGTTTTACGAGCAGTACTTC.

The chain combines TRBV7-9 with TRBJ1-5; D is unclear. V dropped 1 base and J dropped 5 bases, with 12 bases sitting between them. Germline V gene sequence: CDR1 SEHNR, CDR2 FQNEAQ (reference sequence). This CDR3 contains 15 residues. CDR3 nucleotides: TGTGCCAGCAGCTTAGGGGGTGGAGCACATCAGCCCCAGCATTTT. This sequence encodes CASSLGGGAHQPQHF.

This clone was recorded once. J is TRBJ1-1 and V is TRBV6-4, with D hard to call. Germline CDR1 MRHNA, CDR2 SNTAGT. Trimming pared 6 bases from V and 3 bases from J, leaving 14 bases between. The CDR3 length is 14 residues. CDR3 DNA sequence: TGTGCCAGCAGCTTCCAAGGAGGTGACACTGAAGCTTTCTTT. Its protein product is CASSFQGGDTEAFF.

J is TRBJ2-3 and V is TRBV27, with D possibly TRBD2 on 5 matching bases. With 5 bases removed from V and 1 base from J, the gap between germline ends came to 10 bases. The CDR3 is 14 residues long. Germline CDR1 reads MNHEY; CDR2 reads SMNVEV (reference sequence). The CDR3 region is CASSRTGRTDTQYF. The DNA for the CDR3 is TGTGCCAGCAGTAGGACTGGGCGCACAGATACGCAGTATTTT.

The rearrangement links TRBV3-1 (or the pseudogene TRBV3-2) to TRBJ2-7, with 9 bases that match TRBD1. The V and J ends lost 5 bases and 4 bases, in that order; junction bases with no gene match: 6. CDR3 size: 14 residues. CDR1 is LGHDT, CDR2 YNNKEL, per germline (reference sequence). The CDR3 sequence: CASSSGQGGYEQYF. The CDR3, as DNA: TGTGCCAGCAGCTCGGGACAGGGAGGGTACGAGCAGTACTTC.